This T cell receptor (beta chain) was observed in a study of early T cells in non-severe SARS-CoV-2 infection. Study summary: Alpha and beta chains were unpaired, from unsorted whole-blood bulk RNA. Study observations and caveats: VDJdb matches were skewed toward anti-spike CD8 T cell responses.

Each cDNA molecule carried a unique molecular identifier. In TCRdb, the 5' RACE reads were re-called with MiXCR into one record per CDR3 protein. The table lists 80,000 or so distinct CDR3 sequences, over 9% of them singletons. V was clipped by 4 bases and J by 6 bases; unmatched bases: 8. There are 14 residues in the CDR3. Per germline, CDR1 SEHNR and CDR2 FQNEAQ (reference sequence). For this clonotype: No antigen is known for it.

Sequences were derived from whole blood, sampled at baseline. This clonotype was sampled from an adult who was a healthcare worker with PCR-confirmed SARS-CoV-2 infection or an uninfected control (not recorded which). This chain connects TRBV7-9 to TRBJ1-2; 7 bases match TRBD1. In DNA, the CDR3 is TGTGCCAGCAGCTCCCGACAGGGCGGGGATGGCTACACCTTC. Protein product: CASSSRQGGDGYTF. The full variable domain, completed using reference TRBV7-9 and TRBJ1-2, is DTGVSQNPRHKITKRGQNVTFRCDPISEHNRLYWYRQTLGQGPEFLTYFQNEAQLEKSRLLSDRFSAERPKGSFSTLEIQRTEQGDSAMYLCASSSRQGGDGYTFGSGTRLTVV.